This TCR beta chain was recorded in a study of CXCR3-negative and CXCR3-positive naive CD8 T cells. Cells that were CD45RO-CCR7+CD27+CD95- constituted naive CD8+ T cells. Study-level points and caveats: CXCR3-positive naive cells carried more hydrophobic TRB CDR3s than CXCR3-negative naive cells did. Both naive subsets carried similar amounts of surface CD5, so TCR strength was inferred from TRB CDR3 properties. Similar TRBV-TRBJ gene usage was seen in naive CXCR3-negative and CXCR3-positive cells, but not in memory cells. Post-cryopreservation CXCR3 expression was partly diminished, and the bulk of assays employed fresh PBMCs.

Libraries were UMI-labeled 5' RACE TRB cDNA. TCRdb re-called the 5' RACE reads, yielding one record per CDR3 amino acid sequence without DNA. This sample carries about 120,000 distinct CDR3 sequences, with just over 0.35% going to the ten biggest clones. Germline CDR1 and CDR2: LGHDT and YNNKEL (reference sequence). This CDR3 is built from 15 residues. Notes on this clonotype: The antigen is undetermined.

The chain is built from TRBV3-1 and TRBJ1-5; TCRdb proposes TRBD1, but this gene call is untestable without DNA. The sample was naive CXCR3+ CD8+ T cells from blood. Subset indicated: CD45RO-CCR7+CD27+CD95- naive CD8+ T cells expressing CXCR3 (TNR3+). The receptor was isolated from a human donor in good health. Some clones in this sample may be carry-over from other donors' samples. The CDR3 protein is CASSLDAGGNQPQHF.